Listed below are T cell receptor beta chains from one sample, sequenced in a study of T cells after yellow fever vaccination. TCRdb re-called the 5' RACE reads through MiXCR, storing one row per CDR3 protein. Of approximately 550,000 distinct CDR3 sequences in the sample, around 21% were seen once. Source: PBMCs, taken 15 days after the yellow fever booster vaccination. These receptors all stem from a man aged 25-45 years who received the YFV17D yellow fever vaccine. Each CDR3 is given with its conserved first and last residue. A D gene is named only where the DNA matches it firmly. The listing skips clone size in some rows; elsewhere it reads once, few, many or a size class.

d_gene,v_gene,j_gene,abundance,CDR3nt,CDR3aa
TRBD2,TRBV4-3,TRBJ2-1,few,TGCGCCAGCAGCCAAGGACTAGCGGAGGGAGGGGATGAGCAGTTCTTC,CASSQGLAEGGDEQFF
-,TRBV6-2/TRBV6-3,TRBJ2-1,few,TGTGCCAGCAGTTATCTGGACAATGAGCAGTTCTTC,CASSYLDNEQFF
-,TRBV27,TRBJ1-2,-,TGTGCCAGCGCCCCCCAACTTGGAGGTGGCTACACCTTC,CASAPQLGGGYTF
-,TRBV20-1,TRBJ2-1,many,TGCAGTGCTAGAGTAGCGGAGAAATCCTACAATGAGCAGTTCTTC,CSARVAEKSYNEQFF
-,TRBV6-5,TRBJ2-5,-,TGTGCCAGCAGATTAACTCAATCCAGGGGAGAGACCCAGTACTTC,CASRLTQSRGETQYF
-,TRBV24-1,TRBJ2-1,-,TGTGCCACCAGTGTCATAGGGGCACGCAATGAGCAGTTCTTC,CATSVIGARNEQFF
-,TRBV7-2,TRBJ2-5,-,TGTGCCAGCAGCTTAAAGGTTGGAGAGACCCAGTACTTC,CASSLKVGETQYF
TRBD1,TRBV20-1,TRBJ2-5,few,TGCAGTGCAACACAACACAGGGGGAAGGGAGAGACCCAGTACTTC,CSATQHRGKGETQYF
TRBD2,TRBV25-1,TRBJ2-7,-,TGTGCCAGCAGGACTAGCGGGGCGTCCTACGAGCAGTACTTC,CASRTSGASYEQYF
-,TRBV3-1,TRBJ2-7,-,TGTGCCAGCAGCCAAGAAATTGGGACATACGAGCAGTACTTC,CASSQEIGTYEQYF
-,TRBV7-2,TRBJ2-3,many,TGTGCCAGCAGTCCCGGGACCGAAGATACGCAGTATTTT,CASSPGTEDTQYF
-,TRBV5-1,TRBJ2-1,-,TGCGCCAGCAGCGGTGGGACAACCGATGAGCAGTTCTTC,CASSGGTTDEQFF
-,TRBV3-1,TRBJ2-3,-,TGTGCCAGCAGCCAAGCAAATACGCAGTATTTT,CASSQANTQYF
TRBD2,TRBV11-2,TRBJ2-5,-,TGTGCCAGCAGCTCCCCCCGGCGGGAGAAGTCCCAGTACTTC,CASSSPRREKSQYF
TRBD2,TRBV19,TRBJ2-1,-,TGTGCCAGTAACCCGCAAGGACTAGCGGGATCCTACAATGAGCAGTTCTTC,CASNPQGLAGSYNEQFF
TRBD2,TRBV10-3,TRBJ2-2,-,TGTGCCATCAGCGCCGTAGCGGGAAACACCGGGGAGCTGTTTTTT,CAISAVAGNTGELFF
-,TRBV28,TRBJ1-4,-,TGTGCCAGCAGCAGGGGTAGGGGGAGAGAAAAACTGTTTTTT,CASSRGRGREKLFF
-,TRBV10-1,TRBJ2-7,few,TGCGCCAGCATGGACAGCCCGAGTTCCTTC,CASMDSPSSF
-,TRBV7-2,TRBJ2-5,few,TGTGCCAGCAGTTCAAGTTCGGCGGGCGGTGCGAGGGCCCAGTACTTC,CASSSSSAGGARAQYF
TRBD2,TRBV24-1,TRBJ2-3,few,TGTGCCACCGCTTCGGGAAGCGGGGGTATCACAGATACGCAGTATTTT,CATASGSGGITDTQYF
TRBD2,TRBV11-2,TRBJ2-3,few,TGTGCCAGCAGCTTAACTTTCTTGACTAGCGGGGACACAGATACGCAGTATTTT,CASSLTFLTSGDTDTQYF
-,TRBV5-1,TRBJ2-2,-,TGCGCCAGCAGCCTGGTCTCTAGCGAATTTCCGAACACCGGGGAGCTGTTTTTT,CASSLVSSEFPNTGELFF
-,TRBV5-1,TRBJ2-5,-,TGCGCCAGCAGCTTGCGGAGGGATGAGACCCAGTACTTC,CASSLRRDETQYF
TRBD1,TRBV5-6,TRBJ2-7,few,TGTGCCAGCAGCAGTTTGACAGGGGCCATCGACTCCGAGCAGTACTTC,CASSSLTGAIDSEQYF
-,TRBV20-1,TRBJ1-2,-,TGCAGTGCTAGTACGACACAGGCCTCCTATGGCTACACCTTC,CSASTTQASYGYTF
TRBD1,TRBV7-2,TRBJ2-5,-,TGTGCGTCCGACAGGGACGGGACCCAGTACTTC,CASDRDGTQYF
-,TRBV5-1,TRBJ2-1,few,TGCGCCAGCAGCTTGGAAGCGGCGAGCTCCTACAATGAGCAGTTCTTC,CASSLEAASSYNEQFF
-,TRBV20-1,TRBJ1-5,few,TGCAGTGCTAAGGGAGGAGGCAATCAGCCCCAGCATTTT,CSAKGGGNQPQHF
-,TRBV6-1,TRBJ1-1,-,TGTGCCAGCAGTGAATTTGGGTGGACTGAAGCTTTCTTT,CASSEFGWTEAFF
TRBD2,TRBV29-1,TRBJ2-3,-,TGCAGCGCAGACAGGGCCTTAGCGGGAGCGGGAGCGCAGTATTTT,CSADRALAGAGAQYF
-,TRBV5-6,TRBJ2-1,few,TGTGCCAGCAGTTTTCTGGAAGGCTACAATGAGCAGTTCTTC,CASSFLEGYNEQFF
TRBD2,TRBV7-9,TRBJ2-3,few,TGTGCCAGCAGCCAGGGGACTAGCGACGCAGATACGCAGTATTTT,CASSQGTSDADTQYF
-,TRBV10-3,TRBJ2-5,few,TGTGCCATCAGTGACCAGTACCAAGAGACCCAGTACTTC,CAISDQYQETQYF
-,TRBV5-1,TRBJ2-2,many,TGCGCCAGCAGCTTGGGGACCACAGGGACCGGGGAGCTGTTTTTT,CASSLGTTGTGELFF
-,TRBV5-8,TRBJ2-1,few,TGTGCCAGCAGCTTGCGGCCGTTTGGTAGCTCCTACAATGAGCAGTTCTTC,CASSLRPFGSSYNEQFF
-,TRBV21-1,TRBJ1-1,few,TGTGCCAGCAAAGGGGGACGACGTACTGAAGCTTTCTTT,CASKGGRRTEAFF
TRBD1,TRBV4-3,TRBJ2-3,few,TGCGCCAGCAGCCAAGGGGGAGACAGGGTCACAGATACGCAGTATTTT,CASSQGGDRVTDTQYF
TRBD1,TRBV5-1,TRBJ2-4,-,TGCGCCAGCAGCCCCCGGACAGGAAAAAACATTCAGTACTTC,CASSPRTGKNIQYF
TRBD2,TRBV19,TRBJ2-5,few,TGTGCCAGTAGTATTCTGGGACTAGCGACAGGAGAGACCCAGTACTTC,CASSILGLATGETQYF
TRBD2,TRBV7-9,TRBJ2-1,-,TGTGCCAGCAGCTTAGTGAGCGGGAGTTGGAATGAGCAGTTCTTC,CASSLVSGSWNEQFF
-,TRBV12-5,TRBJ2-3,-,TGTGCTAGTGGTTTGGACACAGATACGCAGTATTTT,CASGLDTDTQYF
TRBD1,TRBV6-1,TRBJ1-4,-,TGTGCCAGCAGTGACCGGACAGGGTCGGGGGAAAAACTGTTTTTT,CASSDRTGSGEKLFF